This T cell receptor beta chain was obtained from a study of response to subunit inactivated influenza vaccine. The study, taken as a whole, reports: T cells newly recruited by each seasonal influenza vaccination are few, the authors suggested.

Trimming took 9 bases from V and 8 from J; bases not matched to a gene: 10. This CDR3 is 13 amino acids long. Germline V CDR1 and CDR2: MNHEY, SMNVEV (reference sequence). A few counts support this clonotype. Antigen: not known. MiXCR, applied by TCRdb to the RT-PCR reads, yields one record per CDR3 protein. This repertoire shows about 570,000 distinct CDR3 sequences, approximately 10% found once; its top ten account for 9.5% to 13%. This TCR was sampled from a man in his fifties who received an inactivated influenza vaccine. This sample comprised PBMCs from blood, obtained on the day of vaccination. The chain employs TRBV27 and TRBJ2-1; TRBD2 agrees at 7 bases. CDR3 nucleotides: TGTGCCAGTGTTGACGGACTAGTCCATGAGCAGTTCTTC. As protein: CASVDGLVHEQFF.